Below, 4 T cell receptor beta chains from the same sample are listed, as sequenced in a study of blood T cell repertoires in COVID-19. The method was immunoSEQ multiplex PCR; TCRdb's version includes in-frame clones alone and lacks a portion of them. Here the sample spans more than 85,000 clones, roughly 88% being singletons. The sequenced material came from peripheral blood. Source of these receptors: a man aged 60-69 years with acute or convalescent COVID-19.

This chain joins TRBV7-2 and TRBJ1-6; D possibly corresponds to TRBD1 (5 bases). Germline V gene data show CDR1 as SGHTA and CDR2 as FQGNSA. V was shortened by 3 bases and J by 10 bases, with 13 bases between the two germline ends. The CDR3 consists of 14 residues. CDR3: CASSLRTSGSPLHF. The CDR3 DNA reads TGTGCCAGCAGCTTGAGGACATCCGGATCACCCCTCCACTTT.

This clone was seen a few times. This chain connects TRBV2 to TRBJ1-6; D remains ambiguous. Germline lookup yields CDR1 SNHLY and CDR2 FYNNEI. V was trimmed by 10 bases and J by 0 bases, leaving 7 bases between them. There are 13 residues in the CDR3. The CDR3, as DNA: TGTGCCATCCGGGACTCCTATAATTCACCCCTCCACTTT. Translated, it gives CAIRDSYNSPLHF.

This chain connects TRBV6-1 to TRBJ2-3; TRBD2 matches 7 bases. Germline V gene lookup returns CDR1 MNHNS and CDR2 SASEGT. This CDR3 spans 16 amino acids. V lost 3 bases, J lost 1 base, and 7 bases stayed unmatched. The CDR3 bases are TGTGCCAGCAGTGATGCCTGGGCGGGGGGCACAGATACGCAGTATTTT. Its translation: CASSDAWAGGTDTQYF.

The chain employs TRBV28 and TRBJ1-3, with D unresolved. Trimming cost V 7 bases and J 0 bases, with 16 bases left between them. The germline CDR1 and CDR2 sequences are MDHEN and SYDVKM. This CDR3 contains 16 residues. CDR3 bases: TGTGCCAGCACTACCCCCGGAGAAAGCTCTGGAAACACCATATATTTT. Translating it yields CASTTPGESSGNTIYF.